The next 5 T cell receptor beta chains were all read from a single sample in a study of blood T cell repertoires in COVID-19. Some clones are missing from TCRdb's copy, which holds only in-frame ones; the method was immunoSEQ multiplex PCR. Seen here are 110,000 to 150,000 clones, 80% to 90% observed once, and the top ten hold 1.7%. Sequencing was performed on peripheral blood. The receptors originated from a woman aged 45 to 65 with acute or convalescent COVID-19.

This rearrangement joins TRBV18 to TRBJ1-3; no clear D gene. Germline assignment: CDR1 KGHSH and CDR2 LQKENI. The V and J ends lost 2 bases and 0 bases respectively, with 5 bases between them. CDR3 length: 14 amino acids. The CDR3 region is CASSPTDSGNTIYF. The CDR3 DNA sequence: TGTGCCAGCTCACCAACAGACTCTGGAAACACCATATATTTT.

The V call is TRBV19, the J call TRBJ2-7, with a possible D match to TRBD1 (5 bases). In germline, CDR1 is LNHDA, CDR2 SQIVND (reference sequence). This CDR3 comprises 15 residues. The ends were cut back, 3 bases at V and 0 bases at J, with 12 bases in the middle. The CDR3 sequence is CASSISPGISYEQYF. The DNA for the CDR3 is TGTGCCAGTAGTATTTCTCCAGGGATCTCCTACGAGCAGTACTTC.

This clone was picked up a small number of times. V gene TRBV9 combines with J gene TRBJ1-2, with 8 bases identical to TRBD1. Germline V CDR1 and CDR2: SGDLS, YYNGEE. The CDR3 covers 14 residues. After removal of 4 bases from V and 3 bases from J, the junction contained 5 bases not matched to a gene. The CDR3 sequence is CASSLGQGDYGYTF. In DNA, the CDR3 is TGTGCCAGCAGCCTCGGACAGGGAGACTATGGCTACACCTTC.

V usage is TRBV27 and J usage is TRBJ2-7; D might be TRBD2 (6 bases). The CDR3 has 16 residues. Trimming left V 3 bases short and J 0 bases short, with 15 bases between. Germline V gene lookup returns CDR1 MNHEY and CDR2 SMNVEV (reference sequence). CDR3 nucleotides: TGTGCCAGCAGTTTCCAGGGACTGAGAAGCTCCTACGAGCAGTACTTC. Translated: CASSFQGLRSSYEQYF.

The rearrangement joins TRBV7-9 to TRBJ1-5, with D uncertain. The CDR3 extends over 15 amino acids. Deletions cut 5 bases from V and 2 bases from J, with 13 bases between. The germline gives CDR1 SEHNR, CDR2 FQNEAQ (reference sequence). CDR3 sequence: CASSPVSGGNQPQHF. In nucleotides, the CDR3 is TGTGCCAGCAGCCCGGTCAGCGGCGGCAATCAGCCCCAGCATTTT.